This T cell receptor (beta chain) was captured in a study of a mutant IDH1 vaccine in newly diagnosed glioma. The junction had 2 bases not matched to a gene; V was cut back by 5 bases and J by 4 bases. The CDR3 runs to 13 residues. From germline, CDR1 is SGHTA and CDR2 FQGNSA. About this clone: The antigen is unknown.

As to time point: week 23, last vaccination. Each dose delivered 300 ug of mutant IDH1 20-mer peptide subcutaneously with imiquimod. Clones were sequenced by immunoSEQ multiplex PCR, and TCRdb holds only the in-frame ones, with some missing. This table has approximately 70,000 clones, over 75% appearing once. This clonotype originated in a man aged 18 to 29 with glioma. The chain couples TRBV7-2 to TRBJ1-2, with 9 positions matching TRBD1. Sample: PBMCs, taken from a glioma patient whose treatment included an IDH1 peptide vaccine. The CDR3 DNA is TGTGCCAGCAGCCAGGACAGGGGCTATGGCTACACCTTC. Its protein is CASSQDRGYGYTF.